The 3 T cell receptor beta chains below were found in one sample sequenced in a study of cytomegalovirus exposure and HLA in healthy donors. Primers for the PCR totalled 60 Vbeta and 13 Jbeta. The table came from immunoSEQ multiplex PCR; TCRdb's copy has only in-frame clones and leaves some out. Altogether hundreds of thousands of clones are present, approximately 82% being singletons, with the ten largest covering over 0.5%. The specimen was PBMCs. These receptors were obtained from a woman between 35 and 50 years old in good health and CMV-seronegative.

This clone was recorded once. The chain recombines TRBV7-6 with TRBJ2-3; 9 bases fit TRBD2. The J segment lost 5 bases and the V segment lost 3 bases, leaving 6 bases of the junction unmatched. The CDR3 runs to 15 residues. Germline-derived CDR1 and CDR2 are SGHVS and FNYEAQ. CDR3: CASSLGGGAEDTQYF. The CDR3 DNA reads as TGTGCCAGCAGCTTGGGCGGGGGGGCAGAAGATACGCAGTATTTT.

This rearrangement joins TRBV18 to TRBJ2-7; the match to TRBD1 covers 7 bases. The CDR3 covers 14 residues. Germline CDR1 is KGHSH and CDR2 is LQKENI. V gave up 3 bases and J gave up 4 bases; unmatched junction bases: 6. The CDR3: CASSPPGQLYEQYF. The CDR3 DNA sequence: TGTGCCAGCTCACCTCCGGGACAGCTATACGAGCAGTACTTC.

The chain carries TRBV5-4 and TRBJ2-5; D possibly corresponds to TRBD2 (5 bases). V lost 0 bases and J lost 1, with 10 bases in between. Germline CDR1 reads SGHNT; CDR2 reads YYREEE (reference sequence). This CDR3 region has 15 residues. The CDR3 spells CASSLGTSFQETQYF. Written as DNA, the CDR3 is TGTGCCAGCAGCTTGGGAACTAGTTTCCAAGAGACCCAGTACTTC.